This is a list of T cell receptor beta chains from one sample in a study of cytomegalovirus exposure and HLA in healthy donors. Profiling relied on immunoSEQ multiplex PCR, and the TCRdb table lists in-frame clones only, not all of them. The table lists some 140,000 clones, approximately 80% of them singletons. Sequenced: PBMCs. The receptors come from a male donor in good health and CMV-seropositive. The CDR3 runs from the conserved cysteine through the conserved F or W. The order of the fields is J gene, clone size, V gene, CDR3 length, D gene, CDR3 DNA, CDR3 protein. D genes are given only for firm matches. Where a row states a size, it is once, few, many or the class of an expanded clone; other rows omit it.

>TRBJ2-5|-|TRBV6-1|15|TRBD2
TGTGCCAGCACCCCGACTAGCGGGGGGGCGGAGACCCAGTACTTC
CASTPTSGGAETQYF
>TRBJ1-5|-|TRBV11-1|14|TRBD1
TGTGCCAGCAGCTTATCAGGGGGCGAGCAGCCCCAGCATTTT
CASSLSGGEQPQHF
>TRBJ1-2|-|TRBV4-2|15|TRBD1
TGTGCCAGCAGCCAGCACCGGGACAGCATCGATGGCTACACCTTC
CASSQHRDSIDGYTF
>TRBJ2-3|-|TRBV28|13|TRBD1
TGTGCCATCGCGGACAGGGAACCCTATACGCAGTATTTT
CAIADREPYTQYF
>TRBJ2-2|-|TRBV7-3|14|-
TGTGCCAGCAGCTTATATTCCGGGGCCGGGGAGCTGTTTTTT
CASSLYSGAGELFF
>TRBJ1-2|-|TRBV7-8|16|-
TGTGCCAGCAGCTTAGAATATAGAGGGGGAAGCTTTGGCTACACCTTC
CASSLEYRGGSFGYTF
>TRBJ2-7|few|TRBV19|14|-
TGTGCCAGTAGTATCGAACTAGGCAGCTACGAGCAGTACTTC
CASSIELGSYEQYF
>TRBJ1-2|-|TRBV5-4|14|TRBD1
TGTGCCAGCAGGGCAGGGACAGGGAACTATGGCTACACCTTC
CASRAGTGNYGYTF
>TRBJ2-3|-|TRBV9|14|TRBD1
TGTGCCAGCAGCGTGCGGGACAGGGAGGATACGCAGTATTTT
CASSVRDREDTQYF
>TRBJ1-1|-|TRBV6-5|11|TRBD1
TGTGCCAGCAGTCGACAGGGGTGGGCTTTCTTT
CASSRQGWAFF
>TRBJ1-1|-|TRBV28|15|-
TGTGCCAGCAGTACAGGGCCTCTAGAGAACACTGAAGCTTTCTTT
CASSTGPLENTEAFF